The 17 T cell receptor beta chains below all came from one sample that was sequenced in a study of T cell responses to AZD1222 COVID-19 vaccine. TCRdb keeps only in-frame clones here, not all; method: immunoSEQ multiplex PCR. The sample yields about 100,000 clones, more than 75% seen once. Material: peripheral blood, obtained on day 0 of AZD1222 vaccination. These receptors all come from an adult in good health.

V gene TRBV6-5 combines with J gene TRBJ1-3; D is uncertain. V shed 2 bases and J shed 0 bases, with 8 bases lying between them. CDR1 and CDR2 from the germline V gene are MNHEY and SVGAGI. This CDR3 has 15 residues. CDR3 DNA: TGTGCCAGCAGTTACAAGGGCAGCTCTGGAAACACCATATATTTT. This translates into CASSYKGSSGNTIYF.

V gene TRBV7-2 combines with J gene TRBJ1-5; no clear D. The CDR3 has 13 amino acids. Trimming shortened V by 5 bases and J by 3 bases, and 8 bases separated the two germline ends. The V gene's germline CDR1 is SGHTA and CDR2 FQGNSA. The CDR3 bases are TGTGCCAGCAGCGATATATACAATCAGCCCCAGCATTTT. Translating gives CASSDIYNQPQHF.

Here the CDR3 reads CASSPGTAYEQYF. The CDR3 DNA sequence: TGCGCCAGCAGCCCCGGGACAGCCTACGAGCAGTACTTC. This chain uses TRBV5-1 with TRBJ2-7; 7 bases fit TRBD1. The CDR3 totals 13 residues. The J segment lost 2 bases and the V segment lost 4 bases, leaving 3 bases of the junction unmatched. The germline V gene encodes CDR1 SGHRS and CDR2 YFSETQ.

The chain links TRBV6-5 to TRBJ1-3, with a tentative D call TRBD1 (6 bases). The CDR3 consists of 13 residues. V dropped 2 bases and J dropped 9 bases, with 11 bases sitting between them. Germline V gene sequence: CDR1 MNHEY, CDR2 SVGAGI. The chain's CDR3 is CASSYGGGSTIYF. The CDR3 DNA reads TGTGCCAGCAGTTACGGAGGGGGGTCCACCATATATTTT.

This chain joins TRBV21-1 and TRBJ2-7; the table gives TRBD1 as D, unverified against the DNA. TRBV21-1 is tagged as a pseudogene. The CDR3 sequence is 17 residues long. The CDR3 DNA reads TGTGCCAGCAGCAAAGGCCAAACAGGGAGAAGCTGCCACGAGCAGTACTTC. This codes for CASSKGQTGRSCHEQYF.

The chain recombines TRBV9 with TRBJ1-2, with no clear D. V was pared by 0 bases and J by 0 bases, with 6 bases between. CDR1 and CDR2 from the germline V gene are SGDLS and YYNGEE. This CDR3 has 14 amino acids. The CDR3 bases are TGTGCCAGCAGCGTAGGGGAACCTAACTATGGCTACACCTTC. Translated: CASSVGEPNYGYTF.

The chain joins TRBV3-1 (or the pseudogene TRBV3-2) to TRBJ2-2; possibly TRBD1 for D (5 bases). Germline assignment: CDR1 LGHDT and CDR2 YNNKEL (reference sequence). The ends were cut back, 4 bases at V and 12 bases at J, with 18 bases in the middle. There are 14 residues in the CDR3. For the CDR3, the DNA is TGTGCCAGCAGCCGTCGCCAACAGGAGCGAAAGCTGTTTTTT. This encodes CASSRRQQERKLFF.

The chain carries TRBV7-2 and TRBJ1-2; D gene unclear. Germline CDR1 SGHTA, CDR2 FQGNSA. V was shortened by 7 bases and J by 9 bases, with 18 bases between the two germline ends. The CDR3 is 13 residues long. The CDR3 protein is CASTRTPDGRYTF. The CDR3 bases are TGTGCCAGCACCCGGACGCCGGACGGACGCTACACCTTC.

The chain combines TRBV7-6 with TRBJ2-7; perhaps TRBD2 as D (5 bases). Trimming shortened V by 5 bases and J by 5 bases, and 13 bases separated the two germline ends. The CDR3 totals 13 residues. Looked up from germline, CDR1 is SGHVS and CDR2 is FNYEAQ. CDR3 in DNA: TGTGCCAGCAGCCAAGGACTTCGGGACGAGCAGTACTTC. Protein: CASSQGLRDEQYF.

The chain has TRBV5-4 and TRBJ1-2; 10 nucleotides match TRBD1. The CDR3 loop spans 15 amino acids. V shed 4 bases, J shed 5 bases, and the junction held 8 bases outside the gene matches. CDR1 and CDR2 (germline): SGHNT, YYREEE (reference sequence). CDR3 sequence (DNA): TGTGCCAGCAGCGCGGGACAGGGGTTGAGGTATGGCTACACCTTC. Translating gives CASSAGQGLRYGYTF.

The chain uses TRBV4-2 and TRBJ2-7; 7 nucleotides align to TRBD2. Germline values: CDR1 LGHNA, CDR2 YNFKEQ. J was trimmed by 2 bases and V by 4 bases; bases with no gene match: 11. The CDR3 has 16 amino acids. CDR3 residues: CASSPQSGGITYEQYF. DNA for the CDR3: TGTGCCAGCAGCCCGCAATCCGGGGGGATCACCTACGAGCAGTACTTC.

V is TRBV9 and J is TRBJ1-5; possibly TRBD1 for D (6 bases). V gave up 4 bases and J gave up 6 bases, with 14 bases separating them. CDR3 size: 14 residues. From germline, CDR1 is SGDLS and CDR2 YYNGEE. Here the CDR3 DNA reads TGTGCCAGCAGCAAAGGGGGGTTCGGTCAGCCCCAGCATTTT. This gives the protein CASSKGGFGQPQHF.

J is TRBJ1-5 and V is TRBV3-1 (or the pseudogene TRBV3-2); possibly TRBD1 for D (6 bases). The V end was cut by 2 bases, the J end by 3 bases, with 17 bases between. Germline V gene sequence: CDR1 LGHDT, CDR2 YNNKEL (reference sequence). The CDR3 consists of 17 residues. Here the CDR3 DNA reads TGTGCCAGCAGCCAAAGTGCGCCGACAGGTGACAATCAGCCCCAGCATTTT. It is translated as CASSQSAPTGDNQPQHF.

The V and J genes are TRBV6-2 or TRBV6-3 and TRBJ2-7; the D call may be TRBD1 or TRBD2 (5 bases each). The germline gives CDR1 MNHEY, CDR2 SVGEGT. This CDR3 is built from 16 residues. The ends were cut back, 5 bases at V and 3 bases at J, with 20 bases in the middle. In nucleotides, the CDR3 is TGTGCCAGCAGTGCAGACCGGGCCCCTGGGGGCTACGAGCAGTACTTC. Translation gives CASSADRAPGGYEQYF.

CDR3 bases: TGTGCCAGCCGCCCCGCCCGGGACGACTACAATGAGCAGTTCTTC. Its protein is CASRPARDDYNEQFF. This chain uses TRBV27 with TRBJ2-1; D may be TRBD1 or TRBD2 (5 bases each). V was shortened by 8 bases and J by 3 bases, with 17 bases between the two germline ends. The CDR3 contains 15 residues. The germline V gene has CDR1 MNHEY and CDR2 SMNVEV (reference sequence).

CDR3 nucleotides: TGTGCCATCAGCCAGACAGGGAACTATGGCTACACCTTC. It codes for CAISQTGNYGYTF. V usage is TRBV10-3 and J usage is TRBJ1-2; 7 nucleotides agree with TRBD1. Looked up from germline, CDR1 is ENHRY and CDR2 is SYGVKD. The CDR3 runs to 13 residues. Trimming took 6 bases from V and 2 from J; bases not matched to a gene: 3.

The chain carries TRBV6-5 and TRBJ1-2; 7 bases match TRBD1. The CDR3 runs to 13 residues. V gave up 7 bases and J gave up 2 bases; unmatched junction bases: 4. Per the germline V gene, CDR1 is MNHEY and CDR2 is SVGAGI. CDR3 protein: CASTPDRNYGYTF. DNA for the CDR3: TGTGCCAGCACCCCGGACAGGAACTATGGCTACACCTTC.